The rows below give T cell receptor beta chains drawn from one sample of a study of shared clonotypes between healthy human individuals. The assay was immunoSEQ multiplex PCR, and TCRdb's table has in-frame clones only and misses some. The table includes just over 2,000,000 clones, roughly 96% detected once. Sample: naive CD4+ T cells sorted from blood. These receptors all come from a man between 18 and 29 years old in good health. The CDR3 runs from the conserved cysteine through the conserved F or W. The D gene is left open where the match is weak. Size is omitted from some rows. Given values are once, few, many or a class for expanded clones.

d_call | j_call | v_call | clone_size | cdr3_nt | cdr3_aa
. | TRBJ2-3 | TRBV5-1 | . | TGCGCCAGCGCGGGACGTAGCACAGATACGCAGTATTTT | CASAGRSTDTQYF
. | TRBJ2-4 | TRBV9 | . | TGTGCCAGCAGCCCTTACGCAGGCAGAGGGGGACGTCTAGCCAAAAACATTCAGTACTTC | CASSPYAGRGGRLAKNIQYF
TRBD2 | TRBJ2-3 | TRBV30 | . | TGTGCCTGGAGTGCCGGACTAGCACTCGGTGGAGATACGCAGTATTTT | CAWSAGLALGGDTQYF
. | TRBJ1-4 | TRBV21-1 | . | TGTGCCAGCAGCAATCTGACTTTACCTCATCCGGATGAAAAACTGTTTTTT | CASSNLTLPHPDEKLFF
TRBD1 | TRBJ1-5 | TRBV6-1 | . | TGTGCCAGCAGTCGGGACAGGGGGAGTCAGCCCCAGCATTTT | CASSRDRGSQPQHF
. | TRBJ1-1 | TRBV6-1 | . | TGTGCCAGCAGATGGCAGGTAAACACTGAAGCTTTCTTT | CASRWQVNTEAFF
TRBD2 | TRBJ2-7 | TRBV10-2 | . | TGCGCCAGCAGCGACCCTAGTGATCTAGCGGGTAGCTACGAGCAGTACTTC | CASSDPSDLAGSYEQYF
. | TRBJ2-7 | TRBV11-2 | . | TGTGCCAGCAGCTTAGAGGCAGGCTGGGGCTACGAGCAGTACTTC | CASSLEAGWGYEQYF
. | TRBJ1-2 | TRBV6-5 | . | TGTGCCAGCAGATCTGCGGGACAAATCTATGGCTACACCTTC | CASRSAGQIYGYTF
. | TRBJ2-3 | TRBV5-4 | . | TGTGCCAGCAGTAAACAGGGAGGGGATGCGCAGTATTTT | CASSKQGGDAQYF
TRBD1 | TRBJ1-6 | TRBV7-8 | many | TGTGCCAGCAGCTTAGGGGTCGGGACAGCCAATTCACCCCTCCACTTT | CASSLGVGTANSPLHF
. | TRBJ2-4 | TRBV5-1 | . | TGCGCCAGCAGCTTGGCAACAGGAGCCAAAAACATTCAGTACTTC | CASSLATGAKNIQYF
TRBD2 | TRBJ2-2 | TRBV28 | . | TGTGCCAGCAGTTCCGGGACTACAACCGGGGAGCTGTTTTTT | CASSSGTTTGELFF
. | TRBJ1-3 | TRBV18 | . | TGTGCCAGCTCACCACTCCCAGCTGGAAACACCATATATTTT | CASSPLPAGNTIYF
TRBD1 | TRBJ2-6 | TRBV18 | . | TGTGCCAGCTCACTATTACAGGGGGCCCTGACTTTC | CASSLLQGALTF
. | TRBJ2-5 | TRBV21-1 | . | TGTGCCAGCAGCAACATACTGGCTCAAGAGACCCAGTACTTC | CASSNILAQETQYF
. | TRBJ1-1 | TRBV6-6 | . | TGTGCCAGCAGTTACCTTCATATGAACACTGAAGCTTTCTTT | CASSYLHMNTEAFF
. | TRBJ1-2 | TRBV5-1 | . | TGCGCCAGCAGCTTACTCGGGGGGAACTATGGCTACACCTTC | CASSLLGGNYGYTF
TRBD2 | TRBJ2-3 | TRBV7-9 | . | TGTGCCAGCAGCTTTGGCGGGAGTGGGGCAGATACGCAGTATTTT | CASSFGGSGADTQYF
TRBD2 | TRBJ2-7 | TRBV5-1 | many | TGCGCCAGCAGCTTGGGATCTAGCGGTCCTTACTACGAGCAGTACTTC | CASSLGSSGPYYEQYF
. | TRBJ2-5 | TRBV5-1 | . | TGCGCCAGCAGCTTGGCCGGGGACAATCCGGAGACCCAGTACTTC | CASSLAGDNPETQYF
. | TRBJ1-5 | TRBV7-9 | once | TGTGCCAGCAGCCGTCCCGGTCAGCCCCAGCATTTT | CASSRPGQPQHF
. | TRBJ1-4 | TRBV4-1 | . | TGCGCCAGCAGCCAAGGATTTAATCAGGAGGGAGAAAAACTGTTTTTT | CASSQGFNQEGEKLFF
TRBD2 | TRBJ2-5 | TRBV5-1 | . | TGCGCCACCCGTCCGGGACTAGCGGGAGGGAGTCGTGAAGAGACCCAGTACTTC | CATRPGLAGGSREETQYF
. | TRBJ2-7 | TRBV27 | . | TGTGCCAGCAGCATGGCCAGGGGTTACGAGCAGTACTTC | CASSMARGYEQYF
TRBD1 | TRBJ2-1 | TRBV7-2 | . | TGTGCCAGCAGCCAGGACAGGGAGTCCTACAATGAGCAGTTCTTC | CASSQDRESYNEQFF
. | TRBJ1-3 | TRBV6-4 | . | TGTGCCAGCAGTGCGCCCTGGGCAGGAAACACCATATATTTT | CASSAPWAGNTIYF
. | TRBJ1-4 | TRBV9 | . | TGTGCCAGCAGCGTGGACCAGGCTAATGAAAAACTGTTTTTT | CASSVDQANEKLFF
. | TRBJ2-7 | TRBV7-2 | . | TGTGCCAGCAGCTTAGGAAGGTCGACCTACGAGCAGTACTTC | CASSLGRSTYEQYF
. | TRBJ2-3 | TRBV18 | . | TGTGCCAGCTCACCAACGGCAACTAGCACAGATACGCAGTATTTT | CASSPTATSTDTQYF
. | TRBJ1-6 | TRBV6-4 | . | TGTGCCAGCAGTGACTCGGCAGGGTATAATTCACCCCTCCACTTT | CASSDSAGYNSPLHF